This TCR beta chain was profiled in a study of T cell repertoires and HLA-DP antigens. Across the study: Sorted CD137+CD4+ samples averaged 218.4 ng DNA; pre-culture CD4+ samples, 1,000 to 1,500 ng.

Remarks on this clone: Its specificity is not known.

Repertoires were generated with immunoSEQ multiplex PCR, while TCRdb's copy carries only in-frame clones and drops some. The table includes approximately 90,000 clones, roughly 86% detected once. Germline lookup yields CDR1 SGDLS and CDR2 YYNGEE. The CDR3 consists of 18 residues. V trimming: 0 bases; J trimming: 4 bases; junction bases outside the gene matches: 13. Material: CD4+ T cells from PBMCs. The TCR was taken from a man aged 50 to 60 in good health and CMV-seronegative. The rearrangement joins TRBV9 to TRBJ2-1; 7 bases align to TRBD2. CDR3 in amino acids: CASSVGVVAGEDYNEQFF. CDR3 nucleotide sequence: TGTGCCAGCAGCGTAGGCGTCGTGGCGGGAGAGGATTACAATGAGCAGTTCTTC.